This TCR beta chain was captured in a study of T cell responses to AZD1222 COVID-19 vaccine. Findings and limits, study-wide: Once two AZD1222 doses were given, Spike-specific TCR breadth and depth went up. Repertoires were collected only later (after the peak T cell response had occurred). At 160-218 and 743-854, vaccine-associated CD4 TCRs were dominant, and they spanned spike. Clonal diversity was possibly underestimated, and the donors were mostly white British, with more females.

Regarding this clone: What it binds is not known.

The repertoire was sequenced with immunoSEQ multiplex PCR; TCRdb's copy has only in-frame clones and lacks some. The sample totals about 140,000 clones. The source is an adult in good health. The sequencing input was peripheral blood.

In DNA form, the CDR3 reads TGTGCCAGCAACGACAGGAGCACGCAGCCCCAGCATTTT. Protein: CASNDRSTQPQHF. The gene calls are TRBV19 and TRBJ1-5; D might be TRBD1 (6 bases). Per germline, CDR1 LNHDA and CDR2 SQIVND (reference sequence). Trimming stripped 9 bases from V and 7 bases from J, with 16 bases between. The CDR3 length is 13 residues.